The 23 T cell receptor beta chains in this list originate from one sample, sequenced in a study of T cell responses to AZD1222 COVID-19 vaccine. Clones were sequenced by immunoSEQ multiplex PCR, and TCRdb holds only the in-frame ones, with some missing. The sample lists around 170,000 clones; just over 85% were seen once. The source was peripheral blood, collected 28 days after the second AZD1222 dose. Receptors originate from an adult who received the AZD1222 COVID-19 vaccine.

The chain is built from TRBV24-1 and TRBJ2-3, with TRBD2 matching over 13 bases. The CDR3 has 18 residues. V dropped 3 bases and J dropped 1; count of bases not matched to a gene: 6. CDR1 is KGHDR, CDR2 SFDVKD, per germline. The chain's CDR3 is CATSDPGTSGAGTDTQYF. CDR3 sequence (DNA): TGTGCCACCAGTGATCCCGGGACTAGCGGGGCCGGCACAGATACGCAGTATTTT.

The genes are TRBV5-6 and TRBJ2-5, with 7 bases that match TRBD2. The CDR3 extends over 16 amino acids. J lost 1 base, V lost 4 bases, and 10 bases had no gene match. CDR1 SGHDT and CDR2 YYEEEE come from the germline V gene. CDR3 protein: CASSDSGLAAQETQYF. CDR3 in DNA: TGTGCCAGCAGCGACTCGGGTCTAGCGGCCCAAGAGACCCAGTACTTC.

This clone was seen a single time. The CDR3 DNA reads TGTGCCACCAGCATACCAGGGTTTGAGCAGTTCTTC. Its translation is CATSIPGFEQFF. The V call is TRBV15, the J call TRBJ2-1; D possibly corresponds to TRBD1 (5 bases). Trimming shortened V by 4 bases and J by 9 bases, and 10 bases separated the two germline ends. Germline-derived CDR1 and CDR2 are LNHNV and YYDKDF (reference sequence). This CDR3 is 12 amino acids long.

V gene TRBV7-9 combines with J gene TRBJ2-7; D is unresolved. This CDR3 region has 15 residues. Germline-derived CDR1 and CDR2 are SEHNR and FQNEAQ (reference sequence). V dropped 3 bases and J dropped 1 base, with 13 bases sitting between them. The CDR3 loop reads CASSFRALNSYEQYF. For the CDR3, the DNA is TGTGCCAGCAGCTTTCGGGCCCTAAATTCCTACGAGCAGTACTTC.

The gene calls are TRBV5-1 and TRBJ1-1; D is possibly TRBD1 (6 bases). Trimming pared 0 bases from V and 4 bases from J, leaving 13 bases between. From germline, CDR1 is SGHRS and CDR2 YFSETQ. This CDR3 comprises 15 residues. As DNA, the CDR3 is TGCGCCAGCAGCTTGGAAGGGGGGCAGGGCACTGAAGCTTTCTTT. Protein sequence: CASSLEGGQGTEAFF.

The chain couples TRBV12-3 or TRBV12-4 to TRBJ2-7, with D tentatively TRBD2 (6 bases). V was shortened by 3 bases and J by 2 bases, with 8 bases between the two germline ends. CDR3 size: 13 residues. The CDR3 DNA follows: TGTGCCAGCAGTTTGGGACTTCCCTACGAGCAGTACTTC. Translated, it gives CASSLGLPYEQYF.

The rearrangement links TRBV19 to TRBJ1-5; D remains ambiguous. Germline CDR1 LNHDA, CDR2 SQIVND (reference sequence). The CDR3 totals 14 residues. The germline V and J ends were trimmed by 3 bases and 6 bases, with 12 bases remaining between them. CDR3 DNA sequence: TGTGCCAGTAGTATTCAACAACCTACTCAGCCCCAGCATTTT. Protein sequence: CASSIQQPTQPQHF.

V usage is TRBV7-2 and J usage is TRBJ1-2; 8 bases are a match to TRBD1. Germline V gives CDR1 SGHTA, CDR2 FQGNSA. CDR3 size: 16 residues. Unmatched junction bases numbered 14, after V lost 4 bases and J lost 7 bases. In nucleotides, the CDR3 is TGTGCCAGCAGCTGGATTGACAGGGGACCCTCCGTTGGCTACACCTTC. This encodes CASSWIDRGPSVGYTF.

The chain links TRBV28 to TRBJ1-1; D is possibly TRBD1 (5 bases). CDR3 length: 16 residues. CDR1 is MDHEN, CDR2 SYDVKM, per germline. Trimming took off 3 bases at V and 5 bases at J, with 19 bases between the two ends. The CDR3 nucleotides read TGTGCCAGCAGTTTCCAACGGGGGGTGGGAAGGACTGAAGCTTTCTTT. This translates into CASSFQRGVGRTEAFF.

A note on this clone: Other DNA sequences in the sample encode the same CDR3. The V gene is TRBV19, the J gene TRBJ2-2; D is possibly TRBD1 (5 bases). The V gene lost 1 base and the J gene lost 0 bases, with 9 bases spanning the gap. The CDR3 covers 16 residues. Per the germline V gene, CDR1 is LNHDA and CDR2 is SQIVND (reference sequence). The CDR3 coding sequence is TGTGCCAGTAGTATAGTCCAGGGTGCGAACACCGGGGAGCTGTTTTTT. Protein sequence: CASSIVQGANTGELFF.

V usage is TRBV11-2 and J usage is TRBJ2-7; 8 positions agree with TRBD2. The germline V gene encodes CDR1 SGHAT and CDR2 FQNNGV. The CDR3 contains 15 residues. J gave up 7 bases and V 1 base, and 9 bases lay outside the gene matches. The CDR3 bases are TGTGCCAGCAGCTTAGTAAGCGGGGGAGGAGGGGAGCAGTACTTC. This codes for CASSLVSGGGGEQYF.

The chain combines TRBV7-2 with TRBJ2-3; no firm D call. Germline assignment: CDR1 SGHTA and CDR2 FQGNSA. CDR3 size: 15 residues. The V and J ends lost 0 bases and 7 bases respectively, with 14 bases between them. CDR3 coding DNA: TGTGCCAGCAGCTTAGCGCTCGGGCAGCCCCATACGCAGTATTTT. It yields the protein CASSLALGQPHTQYF.

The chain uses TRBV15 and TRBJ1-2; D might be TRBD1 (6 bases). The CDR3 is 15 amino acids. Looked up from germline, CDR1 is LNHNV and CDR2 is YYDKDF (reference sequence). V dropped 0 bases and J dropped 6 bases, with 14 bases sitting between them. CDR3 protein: CATSREGHSGDGYTF. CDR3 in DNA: TGTGCCACCAGCAGAGAGGGACACTCCGGGGATGGCTACACCTTC.

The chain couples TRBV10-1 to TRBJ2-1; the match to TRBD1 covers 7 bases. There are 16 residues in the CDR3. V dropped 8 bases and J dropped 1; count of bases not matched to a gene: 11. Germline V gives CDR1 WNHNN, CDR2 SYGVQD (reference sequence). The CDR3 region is CASPKTRDRSYNEQFF. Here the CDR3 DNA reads TGCGCCAGCCCAAAAACACGGGACAGATCCTACAATGAGCAGTTCTTC.

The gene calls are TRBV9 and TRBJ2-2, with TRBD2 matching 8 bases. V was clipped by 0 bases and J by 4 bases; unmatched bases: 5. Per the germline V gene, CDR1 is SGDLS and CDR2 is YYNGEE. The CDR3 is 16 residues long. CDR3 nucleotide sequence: TGTGCCAGCAGCGTAGCCACCGGGGGGGCCACCGGGGAGCTGTTTTTT. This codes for CASSVATGGATGELFF.

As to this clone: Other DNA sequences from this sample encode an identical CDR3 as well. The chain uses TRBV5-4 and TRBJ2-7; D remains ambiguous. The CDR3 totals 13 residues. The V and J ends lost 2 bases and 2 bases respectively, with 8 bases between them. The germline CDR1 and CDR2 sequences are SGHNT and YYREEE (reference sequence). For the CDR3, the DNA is TGTGCCAGCAGCTTAGACGGAACCTACGAGCAGTACTTC. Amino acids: CASSLDGTYEQYF. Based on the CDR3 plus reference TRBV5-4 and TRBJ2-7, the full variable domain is ETGVTQSPTHLIKTRGQQVTLRCSSQSGHNTVSWYQQALGQGPQFIFQYYREEENGRGNFPPRFSGLQFPNYSSELNVNALELDDSALYLCASSLDGTYEQYFGPGTRLTVT.

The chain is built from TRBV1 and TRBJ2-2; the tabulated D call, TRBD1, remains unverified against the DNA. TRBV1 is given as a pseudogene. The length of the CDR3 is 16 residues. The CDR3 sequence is CTSSQDLNKNTGELFF. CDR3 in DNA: TGCACCAGCAGCCAAGACCTCAACAAGAACACCGGGGAGCTGTTTTTT.

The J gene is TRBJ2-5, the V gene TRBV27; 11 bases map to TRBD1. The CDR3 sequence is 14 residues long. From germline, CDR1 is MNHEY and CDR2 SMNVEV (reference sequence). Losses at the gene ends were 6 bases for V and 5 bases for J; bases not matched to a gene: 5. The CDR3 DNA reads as TGTGCCAGCAGCCCGGACAGGGGGCAGGAGACCCAGTACTTC. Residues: CASSPDRGQETQYF.

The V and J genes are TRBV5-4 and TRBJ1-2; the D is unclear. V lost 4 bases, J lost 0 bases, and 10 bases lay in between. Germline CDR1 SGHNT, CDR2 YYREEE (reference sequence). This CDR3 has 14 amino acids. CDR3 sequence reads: CASSTETANYGYTF. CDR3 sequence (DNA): TGTGCCAGCAGCACCGAGACCGCTAACTATGGCTACACCTTC.

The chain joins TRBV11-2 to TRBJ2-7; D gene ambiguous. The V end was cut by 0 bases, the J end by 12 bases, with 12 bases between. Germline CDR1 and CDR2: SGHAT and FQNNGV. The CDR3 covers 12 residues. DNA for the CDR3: TGTGCCAGCAGCTTAGACCGGCGACGGCTGTACTTC. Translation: CASSLDRRRLYF.

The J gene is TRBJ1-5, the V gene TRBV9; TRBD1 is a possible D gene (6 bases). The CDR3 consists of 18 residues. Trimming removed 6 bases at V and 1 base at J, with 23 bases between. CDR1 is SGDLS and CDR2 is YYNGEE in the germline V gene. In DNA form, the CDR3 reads TGTGCCAGCAACACCGACAGCACACAGGGTAAGAGCAATCAGCCCCAGCATTTT. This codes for CASNTDSTQGKSNQPQHF.

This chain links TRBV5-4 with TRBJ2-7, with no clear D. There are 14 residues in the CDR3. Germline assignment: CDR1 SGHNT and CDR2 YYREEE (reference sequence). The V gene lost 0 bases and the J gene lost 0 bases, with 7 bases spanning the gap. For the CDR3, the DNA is TGTGCCAGCAGCTTGGATCCGCGCTCCTACGAGCAGTACTTC. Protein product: CASSLDPRSYEQYF.

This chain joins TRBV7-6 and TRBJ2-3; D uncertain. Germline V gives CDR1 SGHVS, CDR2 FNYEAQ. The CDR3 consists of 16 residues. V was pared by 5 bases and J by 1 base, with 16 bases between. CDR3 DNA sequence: TGTGCCAGCAGCCCCCCGTCGATAGTGGGCACAGATACGCAGTATTTT. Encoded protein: CASSPPSIVGTDTQYF. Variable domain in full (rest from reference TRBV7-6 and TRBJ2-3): GAGVSQSPRYKVTKRGQDVALRCDPISGHVSLYWYRQALGQGPEFLTYFNYEAQQDKSGLPNDRFSAERPEGSISTLTIQRTEQRDSAMYRCASSPPSIVGTDTQYFGPGTRLTVL.